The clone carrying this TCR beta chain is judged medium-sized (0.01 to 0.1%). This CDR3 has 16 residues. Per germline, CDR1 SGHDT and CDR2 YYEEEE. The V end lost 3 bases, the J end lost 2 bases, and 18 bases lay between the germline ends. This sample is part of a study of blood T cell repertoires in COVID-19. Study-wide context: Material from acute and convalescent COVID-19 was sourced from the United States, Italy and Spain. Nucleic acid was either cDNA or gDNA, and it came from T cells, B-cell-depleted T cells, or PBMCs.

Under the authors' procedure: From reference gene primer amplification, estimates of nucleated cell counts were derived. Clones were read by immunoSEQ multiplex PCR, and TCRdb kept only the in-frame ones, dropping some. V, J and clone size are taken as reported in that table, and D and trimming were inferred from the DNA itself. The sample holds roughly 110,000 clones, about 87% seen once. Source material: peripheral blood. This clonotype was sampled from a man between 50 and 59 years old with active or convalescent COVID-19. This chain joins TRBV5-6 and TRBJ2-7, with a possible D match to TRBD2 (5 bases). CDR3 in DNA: TGTGCCAGCAGCTCACAACTAGATCCCGCCCCCTACGAGCAGTACTTC. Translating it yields CASSSQLDPAPYEQYF. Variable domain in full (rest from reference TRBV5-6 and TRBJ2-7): DAGVTQSPTHLIKTRGQQVTLRCSPKSGHDTVSWYQQALGQGPQFIFQYYEEEERQRGNFPDRFSGHQFPNYSSELNVNALLLGDSALYLCASSSQLDPAPYEQYFGPGTRLTVT.